This T cell receptor beta chain was identified in a study of blood T cell repertoires in COVID-19. Across the whole study: The cDNA or gDNA used as material had been derived from T cells, B-cell-depleted T cells, or PBMCs.

Using immunoSEQ multiplex PCR, the repertoire was profiled, and TCRdb retains in-frame clones only, with some absent. This sample has 200,000 to 250,000 clones, with 84% found just once. Unmatched junction bases numbered 8, after V lost 2 bases and J lost 7 bases. Germline CDR1 is MDHEN and CDR2 is SYDVKM. The CDR3 has 15 residues. This clone came up once. The clonotype was recovered from a man in his fifties or sixties with active or convalescent COVID-19. The sequenced sample consisted of peripheral blood. This chain links TRBV28 with TRBJ2-7, with 10 nucleotides matching TRBD2. The CDR3 coding sequence is TGTGCCAGCAGTTTAGTAGCGGGGGGATCTCGAGAGCAGTACGTC. It codes for CASSLVAGGSREQYV.